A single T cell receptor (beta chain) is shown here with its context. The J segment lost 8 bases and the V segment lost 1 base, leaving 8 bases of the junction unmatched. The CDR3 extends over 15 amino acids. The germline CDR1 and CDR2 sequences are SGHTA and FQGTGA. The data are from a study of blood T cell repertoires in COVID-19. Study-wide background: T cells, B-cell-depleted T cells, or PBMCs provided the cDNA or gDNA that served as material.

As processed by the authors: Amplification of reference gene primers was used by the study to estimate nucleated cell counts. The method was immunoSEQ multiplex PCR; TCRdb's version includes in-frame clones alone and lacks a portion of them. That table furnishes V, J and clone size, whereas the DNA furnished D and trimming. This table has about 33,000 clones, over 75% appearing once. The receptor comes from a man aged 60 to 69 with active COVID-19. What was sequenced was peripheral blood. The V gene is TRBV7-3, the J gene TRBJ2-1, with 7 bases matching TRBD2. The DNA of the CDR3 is TGTGCCAGCAGCTTAAGCGGGGGTCAGATCTATGAGCAGTTCTTC. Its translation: CASSLSGGQIYEQFF. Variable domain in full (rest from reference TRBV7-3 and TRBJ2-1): GAGVSQTPSNKVTEKGKYVELRCDPISGHTALYWYRQSLGQGPEFLIYFQGTGAADDSGLPNDRFFAVRPEGSVSTLKIQRTERGDSAVYLCASSLSGGQIYEQFFGPGTRLTVL.